The T cell receptor (beta chain) under discussion was sequenced for a study of identical twins. General study results and limits: High-abundance cord blood beta clonotypes had fewer insertions; memory repertoires showed none. Models predicted too little out-of-frame TCR alpha sharing in monozygotic twins.

TCRdb fed the 5' RACE reads into MiXCR, producing one record per CDR3 protein. The data hold about 460,000 distinct CDR3 sequences, with 12% to 15% observed a single time. Trimming left V 1 base short and J 8 bases short, with 12 bases between. The CDR3 runs to 13 residues. Germline CDR1 reads GTSNPN; CDR2 reads SVGIG (reference sequence). In the case of this clonotype: Antigen: not known.

This same sample was also taken into another study, of yellow fever vaccine responses in identical twins.

The gene calls are TRBV30 and TRBJ2-4, with D possibly being TRBD2 (5 bases). This TCR was recovered from a woman between 18 and 30 years old in good health. The sample consisted of CD4+ T cells sorted from blood. The CDR3, as DNA: TGTGCCTGGAGTGGATCGAGGGCGGACATTCAGTACTTC. This codes for CAWSGSRADIQYF.